Shown below are 30 T cell receptor beta chains from a single sample sequenced in a study of blood T cell repertoires in COVID-19 (dated by TCRdb to about 2020). Preparation of the library involved the immunoSEQ multiplex PCR assay. TCRdb stores this immuneACCESS table with in-frame sequences only. Part of the clones is absent; in the studies checked, under half of the shortfall reflects unresolved V genes, and no reason is known for the rest. Within this sample are 380,000 or so clones, with 70% to 90% of them counted one time only. The ten largest clones take up more than 2% of the sample. Sequencing was done on a sample of PBMCs or T cells enriched from blood (not recorded which). Receptors originate from a woman aged 40 to 50 with acute COVID-19.

V gene TRBV4-1 combines with J gene TRBJ1-4; maybe TRBD1 (6 bases). Germline values: CDR1 MGHRA, CDR2 YSYEKL. V lost 4 bases and J lost 5, with 8 bases in between. The CDR3 length is 13 residues. Here the CDR3 reads CASSPGGNEKLFF. CDR3 nucleotide sequence: TGCGCCAGCAGCCCGGGGGGCAATGAAAAACTGTTTTTT.

V is TRBV5-6 and J is TRBJ2-3, with TRBD2 matching over 11 bases. V gave up 4 bases and J gave up 3 bases; unmatched junction bases: 4. The germline gives CDR1 SGHDT, CDR2 YYEEEE. The CDR3 has 15 residues. CDR3 region: CASSHSGGATDTQYF. DNA for the CDR3: TGTGCCAGCAGCCATAGCGGGGGGGCAACAGATACGCAGTATTTT.

The chain combines TRBV5-6 with TRBJ2-6; 7 bases match TRBD1. The CDR3 covers 15 residues. After removal of 4 bases from V and 2 bases from J, the junction contained 3 bases not matched to a gene. Germline CDR1 and CDR2: SGHDT and YYEEEE. The CDR3 here is CASSPTGAGANVLTF. DNA of the CDR3: TGTGCCAGCAGCCCAACAGGGGCTGGGGCCAACGTCCTGACTTTC.

V is TRBV12-3 or TRBV12-4 and J is TRBJ1-1; 8 nucleotides align to TRBD1. The CDR3 sequence is 13 residues long. J lost 4 bases, V lost 6 bases, and 4 bases had no gene match. The CDR3 loop reads CASRSGTGTEAFF. For the CDR3, the DNA is TGTGCCAGCAGGTCCGGGACAGGCACTGAAGCTTTCTTT.

V gene TRBV19 combines with J gene TRBJ1-2; TRBD1 matches at 8 bases. Per germline, CDR1 LNHDA and CDR2 SQIVND (reference sequence). The CDR3 is made up of 14 amino acids. With 3 bases clipped from V and 8 bases from J, the junction kept 8 bases outside the gene matches. The DNA of the CDR3 is TGTGCCAGTAGTATTGGACAGGGAAGAGGGGGCTACACCTTC. Amino acid sequence: CASSIGQGRGGYTF.

This chain joins TRBV18 and TRBJ2-1, with D possibly matching TRBD2 (6 bases). V shed 6 bases and J shed 4 bases, with 16 bases lying between them. Germline loops: CDR1 KGHSH, CDR2 LQKENI. This CDR3 spans 15 amino acids. CDR3 DNA: TGTGCCAGCTCCCCCAGCGCGGGGTCATACAATGAGCAGTTCTTC. Amino acid sequence: CASSPSAGSYNEQFF.

The chain joins TRBV5-4 to TRBJ2-5; the match to TRBD1 covers 10 bases. In germline, CDR1 is SGHNT, CDR2 YYREEE (reference sequence). CDR3 length: 15 amino acids. V shed 0 bases, J shed 2 bases, and the junction held 1 base outside the gene matches. CDR3 loop: CASSLGTGGQETQYF. Here the CDR3 DNA reads TGTGCCAGCAGCTTGGGGACAGGGGGACAAGAGACCCAGTACTTC.

CDR3 sequence reads: CATSDLSGIPMFF. The DNA for the CDR3 is TGTGCCACCAGTGATTTGTCCGGGATACCCATGTTCTTC. The chain employs TRBV24-1 and TRBJ2-1; possibly TRBD2 for D (5 bases). The germline V gene encodes CDR1 KGHDR and CDR2 SFDVKD. This CDR3 region has 13 residues. Trimming cost V 0 bases and J 15 bases, with 14 bases left between them.

The genes are TRBV5-8 and TRBJ2-5; D is unresolved. CDR1 and CDR2 from the germline V gene are SGHTS and YDEGEE. The CDR3 loop spans 15 amino acids. Trimming removed 4 bases at V and 4 bases at J, with 17 bases between. For the CDR3, the DNA is TGTGCCAGCAGCCGTCGTCCGATGTCGGTAGAGACCCAGTACTTC. Protein sequence: CASSRRPMSVETQYF.

This chain joins TRBV18 and TRBJ1-4; no definite D call. The CDR3 has 16 amino acids. The V end lost 0 bases, the J end lost 5 bases, and 13 bases lay between the germline ends. Germline V gives CDR1 KGHSH, CDR2 LQKENI. CDR3 sequence (DNA): TGTGCCAGCTCACCACCGGGCCGAGGGTTGAATGAAAAACTGTTTTTT. It codes for CASSPPGRGLNEKLFF.

CDR3 sequence reads: CASSLVDRGSPLHF. The CDR3 DNA follows: TGTGCCAGCAGCTTGGTGGACAGAGGTTCACCCCTCCACTTT. V usage is TRBV5-5 and J usage is TRBJ1-6; tentatively, D is TRBD1 (6 bases). Trimming shortened V by 0 bases and J by 9 bases, and 10 bases separated the two germline ends. Germline CDR1 and CDR2: SGHKS and YYEKEE (reference sequence). The CDR3 loop spans 14 amino acids. Full variable domain (remainder filled in from reference TRBV5-5 and TRBJ1-6): DAGVTQSPTHLIKTRGQQVTLRCSPISGHKSVSWYQQVLGQGPQFIFQYYEKEERGRGNFPDRFSARQFPNYSSELNVNALLLGDSALYLCASSLVDRGSPLHFGNGTRLTVT.

CDR3 coding DNA: TGTGCCAGCAGCCTCCTTGGGACAGGGGGGAGATTTGGCTACACCTTC. Translation: CASSLLGTGGRFGYTF. The chain carries TRBV3-1 (or the pseudogene TRBV3-2) and TRBJ1-2; 11 positions agree with TRBD1. V lost 4 bases and J lost 7; bases outside the gene matches: 11. The germline V gene has CDR1 LGHDT and CDR2 YNNKEL (reference sequence). CDR3 size: 16 residues.

The gene calls are TRBV6-4 and TRBJ1-2, with unresolved D. The CDR3 runs 18 residues. V lost 5 bases to trimming and J lost 4 bases, with 26 bases between them. From germline, CDR1 is MRHNA and CDR2 SNTAGT. CDR3: CASSPSDGMGAGGYGYTF. CDR3 DNA sequence: TGTGCCAGCAGTCCTTCCGACGGAATGGGAGCTGGCGGCTATGGCTACACCTTC.

V gene TRBV6-4 combines with J gene TRBJ1-6; D is uncertain. The germline V and J ends were trimmed by 5 bases and 7 bases, with 12 bases remaining between them. CDR3 length: 14 residues. Germline V gives CDR1 MRHNA, CDR2 SNTAGT. The CDR3 DNA is TGTGCCAGCAGTAGGTCGAGGGCCAATTCACCCCTCCACTTT. It codes for CASSRSRANSPLHF.

This clone is a singleton in its sample. The chain employs TRBV19 and TRBJ1-2; 9 bases agree with TRBD1. V lost 3 bases and J lost 2; bases outside the gene matches: 7. The CDR3 covers 16 residues. The V gene's germline CDR1 is LNHDA and CDR2 SQIVND (reference sequence). CDR3 protein: CASSIRTGVANYGYTF. The CDR3 DNA reads TGTGCCAGTAGTATCCGGACAGGGGTTGCGAACTATGGCTACACCTTC.

The chain uses TRBV12-5 and TRBJ1-1; D gene uncertain. Trimming removed 8 bases from V and 0 bases from J, with 10 bases in between. The CDR3 has 13 residues. Germline loops: CDR1 LGHNT, CDR2 FRNRAP. The CDR3 coding sequence is TGTGCTAGTCTAAACGCGGTGAACACTGAAGCTTTCTTT. It specifies CASLNAVNTEAFF.

V usage is TRBV19 and J usage is TRBJ1-2; no reliable D call. The CDR3 is 15 amino acids. The germline gives CDR1 LNHDA, CDR2 SQIVND (reference sequence). Trimming removed 0 bases at V and 4 bases at J, with 12 bases between. In DNA form, the CDR3 reads TGTGCCAGTAGTATAGATCACGGTGACTTCTATGGCTACACCTTC. Protein: CASSIDHGDFYGYTF.

This clone was counted once. The V and J genes are TRBV5-5 and TRBJ1-2, with a weak D call TRBD1 (5 bases). This CDR3 contains 12 residues. Trimming removed 7 bases at V and 8 bases at J, with 15 bases between. CDR1 and CDR2 (germline): SGHKS, YYEKEE (reference sequence). Here the CDR3 reads CASLQLGGGYTF. The CDR3 DNA is TGTGCCAGCCTCCAACTCGGGGGAGGCTACACCTTC.

The chain links TRBV13 to TRBJ2-1, with 10 bases that match TRBD1. Looked up from germline, CDR1 is PRHDT and CDR2 is FYEKMQ (reference sequence). The J segment lost 10 bases and the V segment lost 1 base, leaving 7 bases of the junction unmatched. This CDR3 is 15 amino acids long. This chain's CDR3 is CASSLEGQGGAEQFF. CDR3 nucleotides: TGTGCCAGCAGCTTAGAAGGACAGGGGGGTGCAGAGCAGTTCTTC.

The V and J genes are TRBV5-1 and TRBJ2-7, with D perhaps matching TRBD1 (6 bases). Germline V lookup: CDR1 SGHRS, CDR2 YFSETQ. V gave up 3 bases and J gave up 4 bases, with 14 bases separating them. This CDR3 is 14 amino acids long. In nucleotides, the CDR3 is TGCGCCAGCAGCTCCTCCGGGACAAGGTACGAGCAGTACTTC. This translates into CASSSSGTRYEQYF.

This chain joins TRBV18 and TRBJ2-7; possibly TRBD2 for D (5 bases). Trimming shortened V by 2 bases and J by 6 bases, and 14 bases separated the two germline ends. Germline assignment: CDR1 KGHSH and CDR2 LQKENI. The CDR3 sequence is 14 residues long. CDR3 nucleotides: TGTGCCAGCTCACCAGGTGGGGAGAGGAGCGAGCAGTACTTC. As protein: CASSPGGERSEQYF. The full variable domain, with the rest looked up from reference TRBV18 and TRBJ2-7, is NAGVMQNPRHLVRRRGQEARLRCSPMKGHSHVYWYRQLPEEGLKFMVYLQKENIIDESGMPKERFSAEFPKEGPSILRIQQVVRGDSAAYFCASSPGGERSEQYFGPGTRLTVT.

The chain links TRBV14 to TRBJ1-2; no reliable D call. This CDR3 comprises 16 residues. Germline assignment: CDR1 SGHDN and CDR2 FVKESK. V was pared by 0 bases and J by 7 bases, with 18 bases between. In nucleotides, the CDR3 is TGTGCCAGCAGCCAAGATATTTTCCCCCCAACGGGTGGCTACACCTTC. Its protein product is CASSQDIFPPTGGYTF.

The chain employs TRBV19 and TRBJ1-1; D gene ambiguous. Per germline, CDR1 LNHDA and CDR2 SQIVND (reference sequence). The CDR3 covers 12 residues. The V end lost 5 bases, the J end lost 9 bases, and 13 bases lay between the germline ends. DNA for the CDR3: TGTGCCAGTAGTGGGTCGAACAGCAAAGCTTTCTTT. Protein product: CASSGSNSKAFF.

The chain uses TRBV5-6 and TRBJ1-3; unclear D gene. The V end lost 0 bases, the J end lost 4 bases, and 8 bases lay between the germline ends. The CDR3 length is 14 residues. The germline CDR1 and CDR2 sequences are SGHDT and YYEEEE. Here the CDR3 reads CASSLEAVGNTIYF. In nucleotides, the CDR3 is TGTGCCAGCAGCTTGGAAGCGGTGGGAAACACCATATATTTT.

This clone was recorded once. The chain recombines TRBV5-1 with TRBJ2-2; maybe TRBD2 (6 bases). This CDR3 spans 15 amino acids. V was cut by 4 bases and J by 4 bases, with 14 bases left in between. From germline, CDR1 is SGHRS and CDR2 YFSETQ. CDR3 sequence: CASSPGGPLTGELFF. CDR3 nucleotides: TGCGCCAGCAGCCCAGGAGGGCCGCTCACCGGGGAGCTGTTTTTT.

The chain has TRBV6-5 and TRBJ1-2; D ambiguous. Germline V CDR1 and CDR2: MNHEY, SVGAGI. The CDR3 contains 16 residues. The germline V and J ends were trimmed by 0 bases and 0 bases, with 11 bases remaining between them. CDR3 bases: TGTGCCAGCAGTTACTCGAGGGCAGAAGCTAACTATGGCTACACCTTC. Translating it yields CASSYSRAEANYGYTF.

The chain is built from TRBV10-3 and TRBJ1-6; D gene uncertain. This CDR3 has 14 residues. Germline V gives CDR1 ENHRY, CDR2 SYGVKD. Trimming stripped 10 bases from V and 3 bases from J, with 13 bases between. The CDR3 DNA follows: TGTGCCACAGCGACCGCCTTCTATAATTCACCCCTCCACTTT. This gives the protein CATATAFYNSPLHF.

As to this clone: Other DNA sequences within the sample encode an identical CDR3. DNA of the CDR3: TGTGCCAGCAGCTTAGGACTAGTTGGTGATACGCAGTATTTT. Translation: CASSLGLVGDTQYF. This chain links TRBV11-3 with TRBJ2-3; TRBD2 might be the D (6 bases). Trimming left V 1 base short and J 6 bases short, with 11 bases between. Germline loops: CDR1 SGHNT, CDR2 YENEEA. This CDR3 contains 14 residues.

The chain carries TRBV10-3 and TRBJ1-6; 9 positions agree with TRBD1. Trimming cost V 2 bases and J 8 bases; bases outside gene matches: 10. The CDR3 is 17 amino acids. Germline CDR1 and CDR2: ENHRY and SYGVKD. The CDR3 loop is CAISEGTGGRLDSPLHF. The CDR3 DNA sequence: TGTGCCATCAGTGAGGGTACAGGGGGCCGATTAGATTCACCCCTCCACTTT.

The chain couples TRBV6-5 to TRBJ1-2; D call uncertain. The CDR3 is 15 amino acids. The V and J ends lost 0 bases and 6 bases respectively, with 14 bases between them. Per germline, CDR1 MNHEY and CDR2 SVGAGI. CDR3 sequence: CASSYSRSGFDGYTF. CDR3 nucleotide sequence: TGTGCCAGCAGTTACTCGAGGTCGGGTTTTGATGGCTACACCTTC.